Listed below are T cell receptor beta chains from one sample, sequenced in a study of shared clonotypes between healthy human individuals. The method was immunoSEQ multiplex PCR; TCRdb's version includes in-frame clones alone and lacks a portion of them. The sample holds roughly 1,100,000 clones, around 74% seen once. Input material: memory CD4+ T cells sorted from blood. These receptors came from a young man in good health. CDR3s leave out the opening cysteine and the closing phenylalanine or tryptophan.

TRBV7-9	TRBJ1-5	ASSRGNQPQH
TRBV7-7	TRBJ2-5	ASSLVGVQETQY
TRBV2	TRBJ2-7	ASTSQGSVVYEQY
TRBV14	TRBJ1-2	ASSQDPGQMGYT
TRBV4-3	TRBJ2-7	ASSQEIQGPYEQY
TRBV11-2	TRBJ2-6	ASSSYRQVTGANVLT
TRBV30	TRBJ1-1	AWSGQTNTEAF
TRBV7-2	TRBJ2-3	ASSLSSGTDTQY
TRBV7-2	TRBJ2-7	ASSPLSYEQY
TRBV6-5	TRBJ1-1	ASSYTGQMNTEAF
TRBV30	TRBJ1-3	AWTRDSGNTIY
TRBV9	TRBJ2-3	ASSAEIGSTQY
TRBV9	TRBJ2-1	ASSVMAGVGNEQF
TRBV2	TRBJ1-4	ASSESGYNEKLF
TRBV10-2	TRBJ2-1	ASSEYYGTSGPYNEQF
TRBV12-5	TRBJ2-3	ASGFGGVADTQY
TRBV2	TRBJ2-1	ASSKGSYNEQF
TRBV5-1	TRBJ2-1	ASSRTALPENYNEQF
TRBV4-1	TRBJ2-1	ASSPRDRGPNEQF
TRBV27	TRBJ1-6	ASRAGVASPLH
TRBV7-2	TRBJ1-2	ASSRRGQTSPGYT
TRBV5-1	TRBJ2-3	ASSLSTGFTDTQY
TRBV6-5	TRBJ2-1	ASVPPGGIEQF
TRBV6-1	TRBJ2-2	ASAGQTNTGELF
TRBV7-4	TRBJ2-1	ASSLHPWGRTSGRLNEQF
TRBV7-9	TRBJ2-5	ASSQALAEGQETQY
TRBV29-1	TRBJ1-3	SVAASGNTIY
TRBV11-2	TRBJ2-7	ASSQGVGEQY
TRBV6-5	TRBJ1-5	ASRENRASQPQH
TRBV7-6	TRBJ2-2	ASSLAPAGVTGELF
TRBV5-1	TRBJ1-1	ASSLWGSNTEAF
TRBV10-3	TRBJ1-1	ATSDLLGMNTEAF
TRBV19	TRBJ2-4	ASSTGTGSDIQY
TRBV9	TRBJ2-3	ASSAGTVDTQY
TRBV30	TRBJ1-4	AWARPGQGAGKLF
TRBV18	TRBJ1-5	ASSPKGGDQPQH
TRBV9	TRBJ2-6	ASSERGGGTGANVLT
TRBV4-2	TRBJ2-1	ASRGQGAGNEQF
TRBV6-5	TRBJ2-1	ASSYSLDGYNEQF
TRBV7-6	TRBJ1-1	ASSPQGGGSTEAF
TRBV6-5	TRBJ1-1	ASRTDRMNTEAF
TRBV10-3	TRBJ2-1	AISSGSRGDNEQF
TRBV19	TRBJ2-7	ASSMWGSSYEQY
TRBV6-1	TRBJ1-1	ASSPRTLVNTEAF
TRBV6-5	TRBJ2-7	ASSYSSKSYEQY
TRBV6-1	TRBJ2-1	ASRASGGLNEQF
TRBV6-6	TRBJ2-7	ASSRAASYEQY
TRBV5-8	TRBJ2-3	ASSFTAGGPRKADTQY
TRBV5-1	TRBJ2-7	ASSSGTAYEQY
TRBV30	TRBJ1-4	AWGTGLREKLF